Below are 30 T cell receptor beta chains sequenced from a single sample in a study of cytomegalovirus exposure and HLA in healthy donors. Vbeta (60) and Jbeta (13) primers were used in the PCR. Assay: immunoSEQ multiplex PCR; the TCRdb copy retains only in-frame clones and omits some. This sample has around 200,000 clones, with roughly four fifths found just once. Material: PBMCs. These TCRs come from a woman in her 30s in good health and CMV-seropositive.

The CDR3 spells CASSVGLAARSEQFF. In DNA form, the CDR3 reads TGTGCCAGCAGCGTGGGGCTAGCGGCTAGGAGTGAGCAGTTCTTC. This chain joins TRBV9 and TRBJ2-1; the match to TRBD2 covers 7 bases. The CDR3 contains 15 residues. The J segment lost 9 bases and the V segment lost 2 bases, leaving 11 bases of the junction unmatched. Germline V gives CDR1 SGDLS, CDR2 YYNGEE.

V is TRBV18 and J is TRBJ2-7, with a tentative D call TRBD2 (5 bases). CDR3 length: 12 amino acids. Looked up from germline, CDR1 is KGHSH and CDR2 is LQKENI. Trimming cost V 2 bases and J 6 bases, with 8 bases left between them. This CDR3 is CASSPVGGEQYF. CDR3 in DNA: TGTGCCAGCTCACCAGTTGGAGGCGAGCAGTACTTC.

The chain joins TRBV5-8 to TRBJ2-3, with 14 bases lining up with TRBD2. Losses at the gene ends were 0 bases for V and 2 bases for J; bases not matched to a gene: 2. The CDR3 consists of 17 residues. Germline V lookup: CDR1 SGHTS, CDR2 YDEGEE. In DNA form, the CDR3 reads TGTGCCAGCAGCTTGGGACTAGCGGGGGGGCTCACAGATACGCAGTATTTT. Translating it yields CASSLGLAGGLTDTQYF.

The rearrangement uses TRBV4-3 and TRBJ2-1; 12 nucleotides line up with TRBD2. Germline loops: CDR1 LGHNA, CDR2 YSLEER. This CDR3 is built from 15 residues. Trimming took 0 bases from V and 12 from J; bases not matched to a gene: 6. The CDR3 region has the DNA TGCGCCAGCAGCCAAGATCTACTAGCGGGAGGCGGGCAGTTCTTC. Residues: CASSQDLLAGGGQFF.

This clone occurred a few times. The CDR3 bases are TGTGCCAGCTCTATTTCAATTGGGAGGAACTATGGCTACACCTTC. Protein sequence: CASSISIGRNYGYTF. The chain has TRBV27 and TRBJ1-2; D is ambiguous. The CDR3 extends over 15 amino acids. Deletions cut 8 bases from V and 2 bases from J, with 18 bases between. Germline V gene lookup returns CDR1 MNHEY and CDR2 SMNVEV (reference sequence).

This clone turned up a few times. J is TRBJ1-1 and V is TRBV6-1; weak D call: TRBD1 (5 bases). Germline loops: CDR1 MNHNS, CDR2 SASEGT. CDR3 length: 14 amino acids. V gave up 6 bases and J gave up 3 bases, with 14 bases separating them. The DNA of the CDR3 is TGTGCCAGCAGCCTGTCAGGGATATACACTGAAGCTTTCTTT. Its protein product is CASSLSGIYTEAFF.

CDR3: CASSPDNYNEQFF. The CDR3, as DNA: TGTGCCAGCAGCCCGGACAACTACAATGAGCAGTTCTTC. The chain combines TRBV28 with TRBJ2-1, with D tentatively TRBD1 (5 bases). The CDR3 loop spans 13 amino acids. The germline CDR1 and CDR2 sequences are MDHEN and SYDVKM. The V end was cut by 6 bases, the J end by 3 bases, with 9 bases between.

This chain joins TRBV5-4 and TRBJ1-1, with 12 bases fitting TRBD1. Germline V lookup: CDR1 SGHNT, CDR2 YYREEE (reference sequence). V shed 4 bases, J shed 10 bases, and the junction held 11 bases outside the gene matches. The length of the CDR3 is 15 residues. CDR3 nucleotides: TGTGCCAGCAGCCGGGGCGGGACAGGGGGCTTCGGAGCTTTCTTT. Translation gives CASSRGGTGGFGAFF.

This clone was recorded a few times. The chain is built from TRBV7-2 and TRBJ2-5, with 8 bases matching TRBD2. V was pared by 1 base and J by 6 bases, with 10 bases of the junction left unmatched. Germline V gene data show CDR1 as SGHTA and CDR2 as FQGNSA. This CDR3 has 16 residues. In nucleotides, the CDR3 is TGTGCCAGCAGCTTAGAAGCGGGAGTGGGGGGAAAGACCCAGTACTTC. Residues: CASSLEAGVGGKTQYF.

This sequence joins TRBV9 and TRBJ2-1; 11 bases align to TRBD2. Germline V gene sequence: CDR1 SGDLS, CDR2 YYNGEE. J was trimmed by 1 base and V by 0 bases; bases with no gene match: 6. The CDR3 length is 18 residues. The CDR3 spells CASSVDPTSGVSYNEQFF. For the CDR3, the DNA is TGTGCCAGCAGCGTAGACCCGACTAGCGGGGTATCCTACAATGAGCAGTTCTTC.

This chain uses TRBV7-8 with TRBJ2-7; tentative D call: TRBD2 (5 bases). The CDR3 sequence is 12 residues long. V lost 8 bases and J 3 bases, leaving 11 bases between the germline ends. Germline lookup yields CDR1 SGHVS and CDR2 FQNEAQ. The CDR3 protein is CASAESGYEQYF. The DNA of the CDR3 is TGTGCCAGCGCCGAGAGCGGCTACGAGCAGTACTTC.

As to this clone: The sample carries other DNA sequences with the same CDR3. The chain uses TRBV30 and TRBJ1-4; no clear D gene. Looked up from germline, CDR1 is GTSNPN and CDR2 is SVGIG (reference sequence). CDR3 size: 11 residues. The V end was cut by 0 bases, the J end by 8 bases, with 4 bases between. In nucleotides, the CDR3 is TGTGCCTGGAGTGTCGGGGAAAAACTGTTTTTT. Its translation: CAWSVGEKLFF.

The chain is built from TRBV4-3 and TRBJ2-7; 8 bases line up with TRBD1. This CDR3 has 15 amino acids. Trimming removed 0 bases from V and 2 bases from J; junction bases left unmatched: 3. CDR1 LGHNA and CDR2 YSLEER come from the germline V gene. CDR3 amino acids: CASSQDRGQAYEQYF. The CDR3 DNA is TGCGCCAGCAGCCAAGATAGGGGACAGGCCTACGAGCAGTACTTC.

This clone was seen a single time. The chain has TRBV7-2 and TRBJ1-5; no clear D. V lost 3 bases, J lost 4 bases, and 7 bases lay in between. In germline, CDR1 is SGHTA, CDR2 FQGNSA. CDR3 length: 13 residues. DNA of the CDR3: TGTGCCAGCAGCTTCCGAGTTAATCAGCCCCAGCATTTT. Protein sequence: CASSFRVNQPQHF.

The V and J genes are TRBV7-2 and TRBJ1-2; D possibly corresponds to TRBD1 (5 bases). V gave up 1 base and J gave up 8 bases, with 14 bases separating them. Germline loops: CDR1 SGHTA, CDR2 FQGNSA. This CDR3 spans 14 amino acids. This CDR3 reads CASSLGPGLGGYTF. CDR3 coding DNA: TGTGCCAGCAGCTTAGGACCAGGGCTGGGGGGCTACACCTTC.

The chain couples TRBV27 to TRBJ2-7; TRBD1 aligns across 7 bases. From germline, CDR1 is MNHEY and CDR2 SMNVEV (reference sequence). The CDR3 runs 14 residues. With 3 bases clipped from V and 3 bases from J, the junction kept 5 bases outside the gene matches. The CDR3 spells CASSFIGTDYEQYF. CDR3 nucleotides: TGTGCCAGCAGTTTCATAGGGACAGACTACGAGCAGTACTTC.

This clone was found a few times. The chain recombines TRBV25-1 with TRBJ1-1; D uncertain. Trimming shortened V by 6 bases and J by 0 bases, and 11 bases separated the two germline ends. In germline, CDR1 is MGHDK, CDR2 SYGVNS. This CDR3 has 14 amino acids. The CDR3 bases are TGTGCCAGCAGGGGAGTGGGGATGAACACTGAAGCTTTCTTT. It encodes CASRGVGMNTEAFF.

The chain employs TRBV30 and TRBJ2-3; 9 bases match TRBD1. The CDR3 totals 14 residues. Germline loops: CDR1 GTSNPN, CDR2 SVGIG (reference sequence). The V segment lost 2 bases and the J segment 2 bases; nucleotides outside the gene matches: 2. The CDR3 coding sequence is TGTGCCTGGAGTAGGACAGGGGCCACAGATACGCAGTATTTT. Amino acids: CAWSRTGATDTQYF.

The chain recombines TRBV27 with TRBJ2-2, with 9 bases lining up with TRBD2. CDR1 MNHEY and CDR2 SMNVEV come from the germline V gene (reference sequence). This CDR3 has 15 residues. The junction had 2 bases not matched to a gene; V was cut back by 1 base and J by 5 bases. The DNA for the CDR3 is TGTGCCAGCAGTTTATTAGCGGGAGTTACCGGGGAGCTGTTTTTT. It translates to CASSLLAGVTGELFF.

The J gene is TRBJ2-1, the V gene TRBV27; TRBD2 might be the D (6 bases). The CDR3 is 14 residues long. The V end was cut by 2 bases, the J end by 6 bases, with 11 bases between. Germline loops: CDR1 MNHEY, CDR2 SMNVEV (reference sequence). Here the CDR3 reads CASSLNVGLNEQFF. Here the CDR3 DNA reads TGTGCCAGCAGTTTAAATGTGGGACTCAATGAGCAGTTCTTC.

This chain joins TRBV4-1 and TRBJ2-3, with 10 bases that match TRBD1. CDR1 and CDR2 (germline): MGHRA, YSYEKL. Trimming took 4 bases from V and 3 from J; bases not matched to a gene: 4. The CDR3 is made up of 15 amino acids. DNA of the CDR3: TGCGCCAGCAGCCGACGGGACAGGGGTACAGATACGCAGTATTTT. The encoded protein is CASSRRDRGTDTQYF.

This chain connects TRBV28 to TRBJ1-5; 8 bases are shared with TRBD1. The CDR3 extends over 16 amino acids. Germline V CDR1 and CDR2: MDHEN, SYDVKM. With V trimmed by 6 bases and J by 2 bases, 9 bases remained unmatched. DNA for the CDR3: TGTGCCAGCAGACTAACAGGGGGTTTGCGCAATCAGCCCCAGCATTTT. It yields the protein CASRLTGGLRNQPQHF.

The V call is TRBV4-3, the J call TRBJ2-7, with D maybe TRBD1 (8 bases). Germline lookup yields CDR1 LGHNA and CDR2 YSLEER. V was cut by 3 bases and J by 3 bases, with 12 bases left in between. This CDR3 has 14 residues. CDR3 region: CASSQGGTGYEQYF. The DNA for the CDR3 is TGCGCCAGCAGCCAGGGAGGGACAGGCTACGAGCAGTACTTC.

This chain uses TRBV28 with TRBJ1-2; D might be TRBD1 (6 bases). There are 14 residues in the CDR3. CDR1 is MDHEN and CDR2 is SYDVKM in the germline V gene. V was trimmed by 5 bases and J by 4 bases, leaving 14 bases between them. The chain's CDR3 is CASSTNRAPYGYTF. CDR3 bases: TGTGCCAGCAGTACCAACAGGGCACCCTATGGCTACACCTTC.

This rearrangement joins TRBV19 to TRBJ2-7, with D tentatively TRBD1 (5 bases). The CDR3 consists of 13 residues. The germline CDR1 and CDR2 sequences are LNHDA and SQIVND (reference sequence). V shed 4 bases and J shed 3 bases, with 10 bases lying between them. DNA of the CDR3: TGTGCCAGTAGTAAAAGGGGCGTCTACGAGCAGTACTTC. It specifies CASSKRGVYEQYF.

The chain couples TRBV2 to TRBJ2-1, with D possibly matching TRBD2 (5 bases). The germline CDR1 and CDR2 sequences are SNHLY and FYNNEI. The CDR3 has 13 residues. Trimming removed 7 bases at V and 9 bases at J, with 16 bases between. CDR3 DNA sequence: TGTGCCAGCATACTAGGACCACCACGTGAGCAGTTCTTC. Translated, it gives CASILGPPREQFF.

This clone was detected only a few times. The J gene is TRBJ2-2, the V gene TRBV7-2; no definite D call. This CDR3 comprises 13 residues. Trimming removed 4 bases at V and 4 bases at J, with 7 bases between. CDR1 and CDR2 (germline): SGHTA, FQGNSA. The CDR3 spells CASSYQITGELFF. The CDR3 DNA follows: TGTGCCAGCAGCTACCAGATCACCGGGGAGCTGTTTTTT.

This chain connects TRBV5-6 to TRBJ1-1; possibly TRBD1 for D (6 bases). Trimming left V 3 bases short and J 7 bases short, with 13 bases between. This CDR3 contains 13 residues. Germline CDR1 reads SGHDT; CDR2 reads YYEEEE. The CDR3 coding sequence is TGTGCCAGCAGCTCGTGGACAGCCGTTGAAGCTTTCTTT. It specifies CASSSWTAVEAFF.

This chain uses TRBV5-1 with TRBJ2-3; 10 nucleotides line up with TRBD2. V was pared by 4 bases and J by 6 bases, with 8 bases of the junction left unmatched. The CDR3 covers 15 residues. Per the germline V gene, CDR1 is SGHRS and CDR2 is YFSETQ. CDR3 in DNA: TGCGCCAGCAGCGGGTCTAGCGGGGGAACGGATACGCAGTATTTT. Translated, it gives CASSGSSGGTDTQYF.

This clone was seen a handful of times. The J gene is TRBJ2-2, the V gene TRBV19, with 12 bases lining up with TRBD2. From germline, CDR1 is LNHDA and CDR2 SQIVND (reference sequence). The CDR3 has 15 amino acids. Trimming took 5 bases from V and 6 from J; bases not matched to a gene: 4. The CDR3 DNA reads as TGTGCCAGTAGTTTGCGACTAGCGGGAGCCGGGGAGCTGTTTTTT. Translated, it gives CASSLRLAGAGELFF.